The 19 T cell receptor beta chains in this list originate from one sample, sequenced in a study of blood T cell repertoires in COVID-19. Libraries were prepared by immunoSEQ multiplex PCR; TCRdb keeps only in-frame clonotypes and omits some of them. The sample lists fewer than 70,000 clones; around four fifths were seen once. The sequenced material came from peripheral blood. The source is a human donor in a cohort sampled during active COVID-19.

This clone was observed a single time. The rearrangement links TRBV28 to TRBJ2-7; TRBD2 might be the D (7 bases). The V end was cut by 7 bases, the J end by 0 bases, with 19 bases between. The CDR3 consists of 16 residues. The germline gives CDR1 MDHEN, CDR2 SYDVKM. CDR3 residues: CASTPNRGASSYEQYF. CDR3 DNA sequence: TGTGCCAGCACCCCCAACCGGGGGGCGAGCTCCTACGAGCAGTACTTC. The whole variable domain, remainder taken from reference TRBV28 and TRBJ2-7, is DVKVTQSSRYLVKRTGEKVFLECVQDMDHENMFWYRQDPGLGLRLIYFSYDVKMKEKGDIPEGYSVSREKKERFSLILESASTNQTSMYLCASTPNRGASSYEQYFGPGTRLTVT.

J is TRBJ2-3 and V is TRBV27, with D perhaps matching TRBD1 (5 bases). Germline V gene sequence: CDR1 MNHEY, CDR2 SMNVEV (reference sequence). V was clipped by 2 bases and J by 3 bases, with 9 bases between them. CDR3 length: 14 amino acids. CDR3 nucleotides: TGTGCCAGCAGTTTACAGGGTACTACAGATACGCAGTATTTT. Translated: CASSLQGTTDTQYF.

V gene TRBV14 combines with J gene TRBJ2-7; D is possibly TRBD1 (6 bases). Germline V CDR1 and CDR2: SGHDN, FVKESK. V was clipped by 4 bases and J by 4 bases, with 17 bases between them. CDR3 length: 15 residues. The CDR3 loop is CASSRKGTSIYEQYF. In DNA, the CDR3 is TGTGCCAGCAGCCGAAAAGGGACATCCATTTACGAGCAGTACTTC. Filled out from reference TRBV14 and TRBJ2-7, the complete variable domain reads EAGVTQFPSHSVIEKGQTVTLRCDPISGHDNLYWYRRVMGKEIKFLLHFVKESKQDESGMPNNRFLAERTGGTYSTLKVQPAELEDSGVYFCASSRKGTSIYEQYFGPGTRLTVT.

The gene calls are TRBV27 and TRBJ1-5; D possibly corresponds to TRBD1 (5 bases). This CDR3 contains 14 residues. The V gene's germline CDR1 is MNHEY and CDR2 SMNVEV (reference sequence). V gave up 6 bases and J gave up 0 bases, with 9 bases separating them. The CDR3 loop reads CASSYRNSNQPQHF. DNA of the CDR3: TGTGCCAGCAGCTACAGGAATAGCAATCAGCCCCAGCATTTT.

This chain uses TRBV6-6 with TRBJ2-1, with D maybe TRBD1 (7 bases). CDR3 length equals 16 residues. The V and J ends lost 6 bases and 9 bases respectively, with 24 bases between them. The V gene's germline CDR1 is MNHNY and CDR2 SVGAGI (reference sequence). CDR3 sequence (DNA): TGTGCCAGCAGCCCCTTGTGGGCAGGGGGGCCAAGTGAGCAGTTCTTC. Translating gives CASSPLWAGGPSEQFF.

This sequence joins TRBV6-4 and TRBJ2-3; TRBD2 agrees at 8 bases. CDR1 and CDR2 from the germline V gene are MRHNA and SNTAGT. Germline trimming cut 2 bases from V and 1 base from J; bases unmatched to any gene: 2. The CDR3 consists of 15 residues. CDR3 loop: CASSDAGGGTDTQYF. The CDR3 DNA reads TGTGCCAGCAGTGACGCGGGGGGCGGCACAGATACGCAGTATTTT.

J is TRBJ2-5 and V is TRBV6-2 or TRBV6-3; D is possibly TRBD2 (6 bases). V was pared by 6 bases and J by 3 bases, with 23 bases between. CDR1 is MNHEY, CDR2 SVGEGT, per germline. This CDR3 contains 17 residues. The CDR3 region has the DNA TGTGCCAGCAGCCCTACAACGGGACTCCCCGGCGAAGAGACCCAGTACTTC. Amino acids: CASSPTTGLPGEETQYF.

CDR3 in DNA: TGTGCCAGCAGTGCCTGGAGGGGAAACACCATATATTTT. It is translated as CASSAWRGNTIYF. The rearrangement joins TRBV6-2 or TRBV6-3 to TRBJ1-3; D gene unclear. With 5 bases removed from V and 4 bases from J, the gap between germline ends came to 9 bases. There are 13 residues in the CDR3. Germline-derived CDR1 and CDR2 are MNHEY and SVGEGT.

The rearrangement joins TRBV27 to TRBJ2-7; 11 bases agree with TRBD1. V was pared by 4 bases and J by 6 bases, with 5 bases of the junction left unmatched. This CDR3 has 14 amino acids. Germline V gives CDR1 MNHEY, CDR2 SMNVEV (reference sequence). The CDR3 DNA follows: TGTGCCAGCAGTTCGGACAGGGGGCTTGGCGAGCAGTACTTC. Protein product: CASSSDRGLGEQYF.

The gene calls are TRBV30 and TRBJ2-3, with TRBD2 matching 7 bases. This CDR3 region has 15 residues. The junction had 8 bases not matched to a gene; V was cut back by 5 bases and J by 0 bases. CDR1 and CDR2 from the germline V gene are GTSNPN and SVGIG (reference sequence). The CDR3 region has the DNA TGTGCCTGGGTTGGGGGGGACTATAGCACAGATACGCAGTATTTT. Its protein is CAWVGGDYSTDTQYF.

This clone was observed a handful of times. This rearrangement joins TRBV3-1 (or the pseudogene TRBV3-2) to TRBJ2-7; 12 bases are shared with TRBD1. The length of the CDR3 is 15 residues. CDR1 LGHDT and CDR2 YNNKEL come from the germline V gene (reference sequence). The ends lost 3 bases at V and 7 bases at J; junction bases unmatched: 7. CDR3 amino acids: CASSQRGTGGGEQYF. In DNA, the CDR3 is TGTGCCAGCAGCCAGCGAGGGACAGGGGGCGGTGAGCAGTACTTC.

The chain links TRBV30 to TRBJ1-5; perhaps TRBD1 as D (6 bases). The V and J ends lost 5 bases and 11 bases respectively, with 22 bases between them. This CDR3 is built from 14 residues. Germline V gene sequence: CDR1 GTSNPN, CDR2 SVGIG (reference sequence). CDR3 protein: CAWELRQALGAQHF. CDR3 sequence (DNA): TGTGCCTGGGAGCTTCGACAGGCCTTAGGAGCCCAGCATTTT.

The chain has TRBV9 and TRBJ2-5; D may be TRBD1 (6 bases). Germline V gene lookup returns CDR1 SGDLS and CDR2 YYNGEE. The length of the CDR3 is 15 residues. V dropped 1 base and J dropped 9 bases, with 19 bases sitting between them. In DNA, the CDR3 is TGTGCCAGCAGCGTAAGGGCGCGCGATGAGGGGGCCCAGTACTTC. Amino acid sequence: CASSVRARDEGAQYF.

CDR3 bases: TGTGCCAGCAGTCACCAATGGGGGGTCGGGGACGAGCAGTACTTC. Encoded protein: CASSHQWGVGDEQYF. This rearrangement joins TRBV27 to TRBJ2-7; tentative D call: TRBD2 (6 bases). V lost 5 bases, J lost 5 bases, and 19 bases lay in between. Germline lookup yields CDR1 MNHEY and CDR2 SMNVEV (reference sequence). The CDR3 loop spans 15 amino acids.

The CDR3 nucleotides read TGTGCCAGCAGCGTAGATAAGGAGCAGCCCCAGCATTTT. Translating gives CASSVDKEQPQHF. The chain links TRBV9 to TRBJ1-5, with D unclear. The CDR3 is made up of 13 amino acids. Germline V gene lookup returns CDR1 SGDLS and CDR2 YYNGEE. V was trimmed by 0 bases and J by 7 bases, leaving 8 bases between them.

A single count supports this clone. The genes are TRBV28 and TRBJ2-1, with a tentative D call TRBD2 (6 bases). V was trimmed by 4 bases and J by 6 bases, leaving 16 bases between them. Germline values: CDR1 MDHEN, CDR2 SYDVKM. This CDR3 is 15 amino acids long. The CDR3 nucleotides are TGTGCCAGCAGTTCTGGCCCGGGACTCTCCAATGAGCAGTTCTTC. This sequence encodes CASSSGPGLSNEQFF.

The CDR3 loop reads CASSQARGTSVTGELFF. The CDR3, as DNA: TGCGCCAGCAGCCAAGCAAGGGGGACAAGCGTCACCGGGGAGCTGTTTTTT. J is TRBJ2-2 and V is TRBV4-1; TRBD1 might be the D (6 bases). Trimming left V 1 base short and J 4 bases short, with 16 bases between. Looked up from germline, CDR1 is MGHRA and CDR2 is YSYEKL. The CDR3 covers 17 residues.

This clone has ten or more counts. The chain carries TRBV27 and TRBJ2-7; tentatively, D is TRBD1 (7 bases). This CDR3 comprises 16 residues. V gave up 4 bases and J gave up 2 bases, with 18 bases separating them. Germline V gene lookup returns CDR1 MNHEY and CDR2 SMNVEV (reference sequence). The CDR3 nucleotides are TGTGCCAGCAGTTGGGGGGAGACAGGGTTGCCCTACGAGCAGTACTTC. The encoded protein is CASSWGETGLPYEQYF.

This clone has a handful of counts. V is TRBV18 and J is TRBJ2-7; D is possibly TRBD2 (5 bases). V shed 8 bases and J shed 13 bases, with 24 bases lying between them. The CDR3 covers 13 residues. CDR1 and CDR2 from the germline V gene are KGHSH and LQKENI. CDR3 amino acids: CASRVDSRGYFYF. CDR3 bases: TGTGCCAGCCGCGTGGACTCTCGTGGGTACTTTTACTTC.